A selection of T cell receptor beta chains follows, all from one sample in a study of cytomegalovirus exposure and HLA in healthy donors. Method: immunoSEQ multiplex PCR; TCRdb's copy keeps in-frame clones and lacks some. The data show roughly 140,000 clones, 75% to 80% seen once. The specimen sequenced was PBMCs. The origin of the receptors is a male donor in good health and CMV-seronegative. CDR3s include the opening cysteine and the closing phenylalanine or tryptophan. D genes are given only for firm matches. The size field is filled for only some rows; it gives once, few, many or a size class.

d_call j_call clone_size v_call cdr3_aa cdr3_nt
TRBD2 TRBJ2-3 few TRBV7-2 CASSLDRGAGVSPSAQYF TGTGCCAGCAGCTTAGACAGAGGAGCGGGGGTCTCCCCCTCTGCGCAGTATTTT
TRBD2 TRBJ2-4 - TRBV5-6 CASSFRTSGRTLNIQYF TGTGCCAGCAGCTTCCGGACTAGCGGGAGAACGTTAAACATTCAGTACTTC
- TRBJ2-1 - TRBV5-1 CASSLLAGPSYNEQFF TGCGCCAGCAGCTTGTTGGCAGGGCCTTCCTACAATGAGCAGTTCTTC
- TRBJ1-2 - TRBV4-3 CASSRRLRANYGYTF TGCGCCAGCAGCCGGCGGTTGCGAGCTAACTATGGCTACACCTTC
TRBD2 TRBJ2-3 - TRBV9 CASSVAGTSGRAGDTQYF TGTGCCAGCAGCGTAGCCGGGACTAGCGGGAGGGCCGGCGATACGCAGTATTTT
- TRBJ2-2 - TRBV12-5 CASGPSVPSEAGELFF TGTGCTAGTGGTCCCTCCGTTCCGTCTGAGGCCGGGGAGCTGTTTTTT
- TRBJ1-2 few TRBV10-3 CAISESTEQGKGGYTF TGTGCCATCAGTGAGTCGACTGAACAGGGAAAAGGCGGCTACACCTTC
- TRBJ2-1 - TRBV11-2 CASSSHARGDNEQFF TGTGCCAGCAGCTCCCACGCGCGGGGAGACAATGAGCAGTTCTTC
- TRBJ1-5 - TRBV28 CASSLSGGGQPQHF TGTGCCAGCAGTTTATCGGGGGGTGGTCAGCCCCAGCATTTT
- TRBJ2-5 - TRBV18 CASSPRDSYQETQYF TGTGCCAGCTCACCACGGGACTCGTACCAAGAGACCCAGTACTTC
TRBD1 TRBJ2-7 once TRBV7-6 CASSWLTGSSYEQYF TGTGCCAGCAGCTGGCTGACAGGGAGCTCCTACGAGCAGTACTTC
TRBD2 TRBJ2-3 - TRBV7-2 CASSLGRGRAGDTQYF TGTGCCAGCAGCTTAGGCCGTGGGAGGGCCGGGGATACGCAGTATTTT
- TRBJ1-2 - TRBV30 CAWERQTNYGYTF TGTGCCTGGGAAAGACAGACTAACTATGGCTACACCTTC
- TRBJ1-2 - TRBV7-3 CASSTPGWDTTGYTF TGTGCCAGCAGCACCCCGGGGTGGGACACCACTGGCTACACCTTC
- TRBJ1-1 - TRBV6-5 CASSYYGGTEAFF TGTGCCAGCAGTTACTACGGGGGCACTGAAGCTTTCTTT
- TRBJ2-7 - TRBV11-2 CASSWIRGSYEQYF TGTGCCAGCAGCTGGATTAGGGGCTCCTACGAGCAGTACTTC
TRBD2 TRBJ2-3 - TRBV7-9 CSSSSDSGGSTDTQYF TGTTCCAGCAGCTCCGATTCGGGGGGAAGCACAGATACGCAGTATTTT
TRBD2 TRBJ2-3 - TRBV6-5 CASSYSTSGTDTQYF TGTGCCAGCAGTTACTCGACTAGCGGCACAGATACGCAGTATTTT
- TRBJ2-7 - TRBV30 CAFYLGNEQYF TGTGCCTTTTACCTAGGCAATGAGCAGTACTTC
TRBD2 TRBJ2-1 - TRBV6-5 CASNLLAGGMEFF TGTGCCAGCAATTTACTAGCGGGAGGGATGGAGTTCTTC
- TRBJ2-5 - TRBV18 CASSPEETQYF TGTGCCAGCTCCCCGGAAGAGACCCAGTACTTC
- TRBJ1-1 - TRBV6-5 CASTTGRQTEAFF TGTGCCAGCACTACCGGTCGTCAAACTGAAGCTTTCTTT
- TRBJ2-3 - TRBV7-9 CASSSSGSGSTDTQYF TGTGCCAGCAGCTCTTCGGGAAGCGGGAGCACAGATACGCAGTATTTT
- TRBJ1-3 - TRBV7-8 CASSSSPPGPWGNTIYF TGTGCCAGCAGCTCGAGTCCCCCAGGGCCGTGGGGAAACACCATATATTTT
- TRBJ1-1 once TRBV11-2 CASSLSGRDTEAFF TGTGCCAGCAGCTTATCGGGCAGGGACACTGAAGCTTTCTTT
- TRBJ1-2 - TRBV7-2 CASSLWGGNYGYTF TGTGCCAGCAGCTTATGGGGGGGAAACTATGGCTACACCTTC
- TRBJ2-5 - TRBV25-1 CASSKIATGETQYF TGTGCCAGCAGTAAGATAGCGACGGGGGAGACCCAGTACTTC
TRBD1 TRBJ2-7 - TRBV13 CASSLGRQGEQYF TGTGCCAGCAGCTTAGGCCGACAGGGAGAGCAGTACTTC
TRBD2 TRBJ2-7 - TRBV5-1 CASSPGGGESEQYF TGCGCCAGCAGCCCGGGTGGGGGGGAAAGCGAGCAGTACTTC
- TRBJ2-1 - TRBV10-1 CASSDLSAYNEQFF TGCGCCAGCAGTGATCTGTCCGCCTACAATGAGCAGTTCTTC
TRBD1 TRBJ1-2 few TRBV5-1 CASSDGTVTNYGYTF TGCGCCAGCAGCGATGGGACAGTTACTAACTATGGCTACACCTTC
TRBD1 TRBJ2-2 - TRBV7-2 CASQGNRGAGELFF TGTGCCAGTCAAGGGAACAGGGGGGCCGGGGAGCTGTTTTTT
- TRBJ2-3 - TRBV7-9 CASSQPGLKQYF TGTGCCAGCAGCCAACCGGGACTCAAGCAGTATTTT
- TRBJ2-2 once TRBV29-1 CSVEGSYLNTGELFF TGCAGCGTTGAGGGCAGCTACTTGAACACCGGGGAGCTGTTTTTT
- TRBJ1-5 - TRBV6-6 CASSSGRWDQPQHF TGTGCCAGCAGTTCAGGGCGTTGGGATCAGCCCCAGCATTTT
TRBD2 TRBJ2-4 - TRBV7-9 CASSLKREGRGNIQYF TGTGCCAGCAGCTTAAAGCGGGAGGGCCGCGGAAACATTCAGTACTTC
TRBD1 TRBJ2-1 - TRBV5-1 CASSLDPGQGGEQFF TGCGCCAGCAGCTTGGATCCGGGACAGGGAGGTGAGCAGTTCTTC
TRBD2 TRBJ2-1 - TRBV4-2 CASSQERLAEDNEQFF TGTGCCAGCAGCCAAGAAAGACTAGCGGAGGACAATGAGCAGTTCTTC
TRBD1 TRBJ1-2 few TRBV11-3 CASSSRTGANYGYTF TGTGCCAGCAGCTCCCGGACAGGGGCGAACTATGGCTACACCTTC
- TRBJ2-1 few TRBV5-4 CASSLLGLTVGEQFF TGTGCCAGCAGCTTGCTAGGACTCACGGTCGGTGAGCAGTTCTTC
TRBD1 TRBJ1-1 few TRBV7-2 CASSLGTGDTEAFF TGTGCCAGCAGCTTAGGGACAGGGGACACTGAAGCTTTCTTT
- TRBJ2-6 few TRBV2 CASRATESGANVLTF TGTGCCAGCAGAGCGACTGAAAGTGGGGCCAACGTCCTGACTTTC
- TRBJ2-7 few TRBV21-1 CASSKGKREVSYEQYF TGTGCCAGCAGCAAAGGGAAGCGGGAGGTCTCCTACGAGCAGTACTTC
TRBD2 TRBJ2-2 - TRBV5-1 CASSLEAGVPGELFF TGCGCCAGCAGCTTGGAAGCGGGAGTCCCCGGGGAGCTGTTTTTT
TRBD1 TRBJ2-5 few TRBV7-6 CASSLRGQGGTQYF TGTGCCAGCAGCTTGCGAGGACAGGGAGGGACCCAGTACTTC
TRBD2 TRBJ2-5 - TRBV9 CASSVAPSLDFGLAGPETQYF TGTGCCAGCAGCGTAGCCCCTTCCCTGGACTTCGGACTAGCGGGCCCAGAGACCCAGTACTTC
TRBD1 TRBJ1-3 few TRBV7-9 CASSFGQAFSGNTIYF TGTGCCAGCAGCTTTGGACAGGCGTTCTCTGGAAACACCATATATTTT
TRBD1 TRBJ1-1 - TRBV19 CASLDRGQLAEAFF TGTGCCAGTCTGGACAGGGGGCAGTTGGCTGAAGCTTTCTTT
- TRBJ2-1 once TRBV5-6 CASSPGTIARRNEQFF TGTGCCAGCAGCCCGGGGACAATTGCTAGGCGAAATGAGCAGTTCTTC
TRBD1 TRBJ2-7 - TRBV10-3 CAISDISGGVHEQYF TGTGCCATCAGTGACATTTCAGGGGGTGTTCACGAGCAGTACTTC
TRBD2 TRBJ2-1 - TRBV2 CASSERRGWNEQFF TGTGCCAGCAGTGAAAGGCGGGGGTGGAATGAGCAGTTCTTC
- TRBJ1-5 - TRBV19 CASSVGYSNQPQHF TGTGCCAGTAGTGTCGGGTATAGCAATCAGCCCCAGCATTTT
- TRBJ2-5 - TRBV7-3 CASSWGIGGQETQYF TGTGCCAGCAGCTGGGGGATTGGGGGGCAAGAGACCCAGTACTTC